The following is a T cell receptor (beta chain) sequence with its context. The antigen is not known. The data belong to a study of T cell responses to AZD1222 COVID-19 vaccine. V lost 3 bases and J 5 bases, leaving 8 bases between the germline ends. There are 13 residues in the CDR3. Looked up from germline, CDR1 is MNHEY and CDR2 is SVGAGI. Second doses that came at about 4 or about 12 weeks were put together. Study-level results: A mostly white British donor set with more females was recruited, and clonal diversity was possibly underestimated.

Profiled with immunoSEQ multiplex PCR; TCRdb holds only in-frame clones, not every one. This table holds more than 120,000 clones, roughly nine tenths found once. Here the sequenced sample was peripheral blood, taken 28 days after the second AZD1222 dose. The sequence derives from an adult who received the AZD1222 COVID-19 vaccine. The J gene is TRBJ1-5, the V gene TRBV6-5; D perhaps matches TRBD1 (6 bases). CDR3 in amino acids: CASSYPGDQPQHF. The CDR3 region has the DNA TGTGCCAGCAGTTATCCAGGGGATCAGCCCCAGCATTTT.